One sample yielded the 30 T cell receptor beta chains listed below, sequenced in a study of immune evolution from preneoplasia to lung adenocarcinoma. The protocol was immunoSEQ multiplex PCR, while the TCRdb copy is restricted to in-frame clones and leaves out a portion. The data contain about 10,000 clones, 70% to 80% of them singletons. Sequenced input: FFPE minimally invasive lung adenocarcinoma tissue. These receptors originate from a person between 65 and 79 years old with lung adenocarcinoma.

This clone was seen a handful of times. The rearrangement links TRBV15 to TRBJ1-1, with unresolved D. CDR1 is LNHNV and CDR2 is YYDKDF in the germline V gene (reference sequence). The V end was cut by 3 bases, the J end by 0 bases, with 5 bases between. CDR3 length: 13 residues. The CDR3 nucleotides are TGTGCCACCAGCAGGGGAGTGAACACTGAAGCTTTCTTT. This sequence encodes CATSRGVNTEAFF.

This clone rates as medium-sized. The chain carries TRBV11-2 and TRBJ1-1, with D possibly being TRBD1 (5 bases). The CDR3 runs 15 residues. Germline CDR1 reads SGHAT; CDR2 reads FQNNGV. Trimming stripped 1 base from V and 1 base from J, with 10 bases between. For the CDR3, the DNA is TGTGCCAGCAGCTTAGTTAGGGGTCCGAACACTGAAGCTTTCTTT. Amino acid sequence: CASSLVRGPNTEAFF.

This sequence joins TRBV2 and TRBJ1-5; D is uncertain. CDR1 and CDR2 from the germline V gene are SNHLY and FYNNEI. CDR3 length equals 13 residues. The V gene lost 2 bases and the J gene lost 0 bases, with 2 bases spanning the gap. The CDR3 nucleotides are TGTGCCAGCAGTGAATATAGCAATCAGCCCCAGCATTTT. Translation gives CASSEYSNQPQHF.

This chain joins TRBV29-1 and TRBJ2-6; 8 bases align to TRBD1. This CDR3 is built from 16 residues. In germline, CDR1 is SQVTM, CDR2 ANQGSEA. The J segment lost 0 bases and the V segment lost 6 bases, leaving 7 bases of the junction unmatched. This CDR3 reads CSVRGPLSSGANVLTF. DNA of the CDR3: TGCAGCGTCAGGGGGCCTCTAAGCTCTGGGGCCAACGTCCTGACTTTC.

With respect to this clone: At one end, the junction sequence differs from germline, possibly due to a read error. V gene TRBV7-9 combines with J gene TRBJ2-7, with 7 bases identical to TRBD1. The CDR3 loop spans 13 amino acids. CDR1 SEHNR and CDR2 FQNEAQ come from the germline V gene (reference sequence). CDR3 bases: TGTACCAGCAGCTCAACAGGGGACCACGAGCAGTACTTC. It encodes CTSSSTGDHEQYF.

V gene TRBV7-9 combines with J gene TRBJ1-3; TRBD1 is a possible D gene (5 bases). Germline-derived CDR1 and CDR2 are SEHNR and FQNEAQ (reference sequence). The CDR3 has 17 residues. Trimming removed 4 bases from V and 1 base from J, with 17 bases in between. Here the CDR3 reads CASSSKLGEPSGNTIYF. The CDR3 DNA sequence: TGTGCCAGCAGCTCTAAACTGGGGGAGCCATCTGGAAACACCATATATTTT.

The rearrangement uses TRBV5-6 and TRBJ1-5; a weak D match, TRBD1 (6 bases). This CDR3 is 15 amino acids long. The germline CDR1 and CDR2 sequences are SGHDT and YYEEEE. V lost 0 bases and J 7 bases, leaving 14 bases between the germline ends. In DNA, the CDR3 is TGTGCCAGCAGCTTGGGACAGGCCGCGGGCCAGCCCCAGCATTTT. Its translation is CASSLGQAAGQPQHF.

The CDR3 here is CASSPVSGFSDTQYF. The CDR3 bases are TGTGCCAGCTCACCTGTTTCAGGCTTTTCAGATACGCAGTATTTT. The chain has TRBV18 and TRBJ2-3, with D uncertain. The germline gives CDR1 KGHSH, CDR2 LQKENI. V was clipped by 3 bases and J by 4 bases, with 14 bases between them. This CDR3 region has 15 residues.

The CDR3 spells CASSPYLTGQNTEAFF. CDR3 coding DNA: TGTGCCAGCTCACCCTATCTGACAGGCCAGAACACTGAAGCTTTCTTT. The rearrangement uses TRBV18 and TRBJ1-1; D is perhaps TRBD1 (6 bases). The CDR3 has 16 residues. The germline V gene encodes CDR1 KGHSH and CDR2 LQKENI. Trimming removed 3 bases at V and 1 base at J, with 15 bases between.

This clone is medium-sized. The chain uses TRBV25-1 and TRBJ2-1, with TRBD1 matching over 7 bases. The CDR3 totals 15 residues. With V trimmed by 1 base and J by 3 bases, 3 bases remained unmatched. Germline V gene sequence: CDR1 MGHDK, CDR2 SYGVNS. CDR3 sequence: CASSESGTDYNEQFF. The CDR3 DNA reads TGTGCCAGCAGTGAATCTGGGACAGACTACAATGAGCAGTTCTTC.

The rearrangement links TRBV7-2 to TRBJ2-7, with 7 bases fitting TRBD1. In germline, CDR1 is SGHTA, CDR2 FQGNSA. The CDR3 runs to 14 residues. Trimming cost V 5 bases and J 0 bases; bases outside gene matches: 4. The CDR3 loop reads CASSPRDSSYEQYF. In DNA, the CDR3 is TGTGCCAGCAGCCCCCGGGACAGCTCCTACGAGCAGTACTTC.

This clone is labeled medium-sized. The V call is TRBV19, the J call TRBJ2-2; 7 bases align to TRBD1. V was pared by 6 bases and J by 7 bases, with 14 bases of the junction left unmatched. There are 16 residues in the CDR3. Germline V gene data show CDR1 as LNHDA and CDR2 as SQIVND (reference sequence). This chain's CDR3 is CASSPSDRDGSGELFF. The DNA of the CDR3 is TGTGCCAGTAGCCCCTCAGACAGGGATGGAAGCGGGGAGCTGTTTTTT. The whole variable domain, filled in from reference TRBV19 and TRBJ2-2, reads DGGITQSPKYLFRKEGQNVTLSCEQNLNHDAMYWYRQDPGQGLRLIYYSQIVNDFQKGDIAEGYSVSREKKESFPLTVTSAQKNPTAFYLCASSPSDRDGSGELFFGEGSRLTVL.

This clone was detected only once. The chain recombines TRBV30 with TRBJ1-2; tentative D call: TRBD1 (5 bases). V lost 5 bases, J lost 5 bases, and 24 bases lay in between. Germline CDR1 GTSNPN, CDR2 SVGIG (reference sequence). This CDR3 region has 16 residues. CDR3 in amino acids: CAWERWTLKIPYGYTF. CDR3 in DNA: TGTGCCTGGGAGAGGTGGACACTAAAAATCCCTTATGGCTACACCTTC.

The CDR3 protein is CVSSKALRTGKPQHF. CDR3 DNA: TGTGTCAGCAGCAAAGCGCTCCGGACAGGGAAGCCCCAGCATTTT. The chain joins TRBV21-1 to TRBJ1-5; the table's D gene call, TRBD1, was not cross checked with the DNA. TRBV21-1 corresponds to a pseudogene. This CDR3 region has 15 residues.

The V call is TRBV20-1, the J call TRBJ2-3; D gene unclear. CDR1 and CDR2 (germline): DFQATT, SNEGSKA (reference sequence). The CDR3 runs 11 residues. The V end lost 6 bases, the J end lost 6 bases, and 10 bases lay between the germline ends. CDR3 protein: CSAEKGDTQYF. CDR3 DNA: TGCAGTGCCGAGAAAGGGGATACGCAGTATTTT.

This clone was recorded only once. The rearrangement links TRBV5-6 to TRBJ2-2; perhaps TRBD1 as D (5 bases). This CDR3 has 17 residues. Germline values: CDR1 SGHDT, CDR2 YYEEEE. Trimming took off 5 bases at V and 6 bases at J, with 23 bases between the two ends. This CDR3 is CASSRGGAVLYAGELFF. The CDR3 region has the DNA TGTGCCAGCAGTCGTGGTGGGGCAGTTCTTTATGCCGGGGAGCTGTTTTTT.

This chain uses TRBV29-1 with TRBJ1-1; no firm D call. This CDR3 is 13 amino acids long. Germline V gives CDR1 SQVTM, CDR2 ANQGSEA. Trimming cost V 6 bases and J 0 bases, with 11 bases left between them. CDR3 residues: CSVGRGLNTEAFF. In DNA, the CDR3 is TGCAGCGTCGGACGGGGTTTGAACACTGAAGCTTTCTTT.

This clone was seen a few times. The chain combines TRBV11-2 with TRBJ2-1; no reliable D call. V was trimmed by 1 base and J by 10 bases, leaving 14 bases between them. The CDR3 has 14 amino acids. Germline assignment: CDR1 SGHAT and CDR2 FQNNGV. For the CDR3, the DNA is TGTGCCAGCAGCTTAGGTGCGCCCTCGAGGGAGCAGTTCTTC. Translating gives CASSLGAPSREQFF.

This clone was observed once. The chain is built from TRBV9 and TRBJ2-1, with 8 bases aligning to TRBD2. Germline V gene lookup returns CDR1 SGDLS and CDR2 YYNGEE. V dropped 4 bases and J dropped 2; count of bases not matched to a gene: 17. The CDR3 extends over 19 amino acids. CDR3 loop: CASSPTSGGRFEPYNEQFF. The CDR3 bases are TGTGCCAGCAGCCCAACTAGCGGAGGACGGTTTGAGCCCTACAATGAGCAGTTCTTC.

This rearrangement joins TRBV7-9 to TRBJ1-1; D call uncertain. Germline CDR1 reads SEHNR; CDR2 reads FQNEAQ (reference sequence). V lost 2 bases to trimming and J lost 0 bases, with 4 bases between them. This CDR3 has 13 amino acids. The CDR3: CASSLRLNTEAFF. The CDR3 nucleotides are TGTGCCAGCAGCTTAAGGTTGAACACTGAAGCTTTCTTT.

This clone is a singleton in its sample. CDR3 DNA: TGTGCCAGCAGTTTGGGGGACCTTCATCAGCCCCAGCATTTT. Its protein product is CASSLGDLHQPQHF. The chain is built from TRBV28 and TRBJ1-5; perhaps TRBD1 as D (5 bases). The germline V gene has CDR1 MDHEN and CDR2 SYDVKM. The V and J ends lost 3 bases and 5 bases respectively, with 11 bases between them. The CDR3 length is 14 residues.

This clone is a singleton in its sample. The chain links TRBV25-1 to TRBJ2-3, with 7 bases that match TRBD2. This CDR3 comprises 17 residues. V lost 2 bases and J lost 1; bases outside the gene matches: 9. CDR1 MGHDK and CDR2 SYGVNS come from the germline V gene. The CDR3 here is CASSEGQGGFGTDTQYF. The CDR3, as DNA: TGTGCCAGCAGTGAAGGCCAGGGAGGGTTCGGCACAGATACGCAGTATTTT.

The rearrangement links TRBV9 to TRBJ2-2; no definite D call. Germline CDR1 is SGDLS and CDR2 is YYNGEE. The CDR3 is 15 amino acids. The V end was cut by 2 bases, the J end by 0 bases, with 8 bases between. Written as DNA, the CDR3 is TGTGCCAGCAGCGTTTTAGCCACGAACACCGGGGAGCTGTTTTTT. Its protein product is CASSVLATNTGELFF.

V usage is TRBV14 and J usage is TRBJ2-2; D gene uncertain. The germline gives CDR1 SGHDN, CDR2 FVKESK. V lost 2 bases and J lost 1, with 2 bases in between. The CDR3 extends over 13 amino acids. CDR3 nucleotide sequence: TGTGCCAGCAGCCAACTGAACACCGGGGAGCTGTTTTTT. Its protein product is CASSQLNTGELFF.

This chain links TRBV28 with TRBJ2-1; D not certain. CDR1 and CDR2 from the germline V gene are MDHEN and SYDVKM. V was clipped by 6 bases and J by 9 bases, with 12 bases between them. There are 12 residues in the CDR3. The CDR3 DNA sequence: TGTGCCAGCAGGCTAAACGATGGTGAGCAGTTCTTC. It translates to CASRLNDGEQFF.

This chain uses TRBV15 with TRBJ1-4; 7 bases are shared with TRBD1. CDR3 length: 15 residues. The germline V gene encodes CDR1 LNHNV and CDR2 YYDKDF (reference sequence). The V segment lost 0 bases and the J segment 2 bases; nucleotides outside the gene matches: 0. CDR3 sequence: CATSRDRGTNEKLFF. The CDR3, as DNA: TGTGCCACCAGCAGAGACAGGGGGACTAATGAAAAACTGTTTTTT.

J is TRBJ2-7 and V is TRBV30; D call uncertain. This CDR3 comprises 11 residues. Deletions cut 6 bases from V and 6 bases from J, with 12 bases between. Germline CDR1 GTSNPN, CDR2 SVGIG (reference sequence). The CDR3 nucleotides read TGTGCCTGTTCCCCAGGTTCCGAGCAGTACTTC. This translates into CACSPGSEQYF.

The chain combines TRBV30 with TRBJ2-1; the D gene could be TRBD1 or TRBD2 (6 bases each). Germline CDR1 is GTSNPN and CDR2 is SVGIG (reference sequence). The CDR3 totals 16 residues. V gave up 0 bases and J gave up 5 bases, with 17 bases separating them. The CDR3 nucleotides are TGTGCCTGGAGTGTACTGCGAGGGGGGTATCACAATGAGCAGTTCTTC. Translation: CAWSVLRGGYHNEQFF. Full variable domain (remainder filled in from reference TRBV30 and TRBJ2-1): SQTIHQWPATLVQPVGSPLSLECTVEGTSNPNLYWYRQAAGRGLQLLFYSVGIGQISSEVPQNLSASRPQDRQFILSSKKLLLSDSGFYLCAWSVLRGGYHNEQFFGPGTRLTVL.

The CDR3 protein is CASSPGAYNSPLHF. CDR3 DNA sequence: TGCGCCAGCAGCCCCGGGGCCTATAATTCACCCCTCCACTTT. V and J are TRBV4-1 and TRBJ1-6; D unclear. The CDR3 runs 14 residues. Trimming removed 4 bases from V and 2 bases from J, with 6 bases in between. Per germline, CDR1 MGHRA and CDR2 YSYEKL.

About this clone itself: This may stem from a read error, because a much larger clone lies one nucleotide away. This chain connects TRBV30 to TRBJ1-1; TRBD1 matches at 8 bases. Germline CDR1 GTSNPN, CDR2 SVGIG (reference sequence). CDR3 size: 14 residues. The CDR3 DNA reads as TGTGCCTGGAGAAACAGGGGGAAGTTCACTGGAGCTTTCTTT. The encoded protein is CAWRNRGKFTGAFF.